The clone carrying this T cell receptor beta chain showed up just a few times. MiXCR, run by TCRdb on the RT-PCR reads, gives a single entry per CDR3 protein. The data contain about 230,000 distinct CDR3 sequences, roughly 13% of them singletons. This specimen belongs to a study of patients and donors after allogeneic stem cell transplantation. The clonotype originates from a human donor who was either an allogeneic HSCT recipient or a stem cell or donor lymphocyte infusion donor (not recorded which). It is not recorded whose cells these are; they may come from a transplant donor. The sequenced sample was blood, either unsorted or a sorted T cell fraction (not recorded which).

The chain's CDR3 is CASSLGLALTDTQYF. The CDR3 nucleotides are TGCGCCAGCAGCTTAGGCCTAGCGCTCACAGATACGCAGTATTTT. V and J are TRBV5-1 and TRBJ2-3; weak D call: TRBD2 (6 bases). The germline V gene has CDR1 SGHRS and CDR2 YFSETQ. Trimming left V 2 bases short and J 2 bases short, with 12 bases between. This CDR3 comprises 15 residues.